The present entry profiles one T cell receptor beta chain with its context. This clonotype was counted only a few times. There is no known antigen for this receptor. One base away there is no much larger clone; base qualities are not given. Donors were a few dozen systemically healthy Caucasian individuals from Russia aged 6 to 90 years. Each donor gave about 10 milliliters of peripheral blood, drawn into EDTA-treated Vacutainer tubes. PBMCs were isolated by Ficoll-Paque density-gradient centrifugation, with at least 6 million obtained per sample. Trizol reagent was used to extract total RNA from PBMCs, with at least 6 micrograms per sample. Naive CD45RAhigh/CD27high T cell percentages were measured by flow cytometry on a PBMC aliquot from every donor. This sample was taken from a study of blood T cells in healthy people across ages (dated by TCRdb to 2013 to 2016). Regarding the study in general: Template switching captured roughly one uniquely barcoded TCR beta cDNA molecule per two T cells in model experiments. To track age-related changes in TCR beta repertoire diversity, the study relied on deep sequencing normalized with unique cDNA molecular identifiers. The donors were divided into four age groups: young (average about 16 years), middle-aged (almost 40), aged (under 70) and long-lived (82). To avoid experimental bias, donors of different ages were distributed randomly across sequencing lanes. For two donors (one aged 18 to 29 and one aged 80 or older), the study analyzed two additional independent replicas of 1 million unique cDNA reads from the same blood draw. On the study overall, not on this receptor specifically: Because the CMV infection status of the donors was unknown, age-related changes in expanded clonotypes may potentially have been confounded. Observed TCR beta diversity correlated strongly with the percentage of naive T cells measured by flow cytometry. Total diversity estimates from one million sequenced T cells were considered lower bounds and underestimates. Since profiling was done on bulk unsorted PBMCs, naive and antigen-experienced compartments could not be conclusively compared. As age increased, observed TCR beta diversity per million T cells dropped in a roughly linear way, and a significant reduction was already evident by age about 40. The long-lived group showed more naive CD4+ T cells, fewer expanded clones and increased TCR diversity than the aged group, suggesting age selection.

The CDR3 goes from the cysteine to the phenylalanine over 13 residues. Only the CDR3 region is kept as DNA, spanning 39 bases read in frame from base 1. V loses 6 bases, J loses 3 bases, and the germline ends lie 9 bases apart. The germline V gene provides CDR1 LGHNA and CDR2 YSLEER. Library creation used 5' RACE. Sequencing was performed on an Illumina HiSeq 2500. A second PCR of about 6 to 12 cycles was performed with a sample-barcoded 5' primer and a J-beta primer mix. Each TCR beta cDNA molecule received a unique molecular identifier from a template-switch 5' adaptor carrying 12 random nucleotides. Each sample yielded at least 2.5 million CDR3-containing paired-end reads. All of the RNA was converted into first-strand cDNA using the Mint cDNA synthesis kit, with a TRBC-specific oligonucleotide serving as the primer. After uracil-DNA glycosylase treatment, a first 18-cycle PCR used universal primers M1SS and BC2_uni_R on all cDNA. For the original study's pipeline: For normalization, 1 million high-quality reads were randomly selected from each sample, with every read carrying a distinct molecular identifier. Reads with shared molecular identifiers were discarded instead of being binned into consensus sequences. MiTCR, with a Q25 quality threshold and the strictest error-elimination algorithm, was used for CDR3 identification, clonotype clustering and error correction. A nonparametric unseen species model using Euler transformation provided a lower-bound estimate of total TCR beta diversity. The public reads were quality trimmed at Q25 with fastp and then assembled into clones with MiXCR by TCRdb, keeping productive beta chains. Identical CDR3 protein sequences are pooled into one entry, listed with their most common genes and DNA. Clone size and V and J calls follow TCRdb, not the original study. This sample lists 550,000 to 700,000 distinct CDR3 sequences; 25% to 30% were detected once. The ten largest clones take up 18% of the sample.

Recombination linked TRBV4-3 to TRBJ1-3; the D gene identity is not certain. The receptor was derived from a woman in her 70s in good health. The sample taken for sequencing was blood. The nucleotide sequence reads TGCGCCAGCAGTCAATTGGTTGGAAACACCATATATTTT. This gives the protein CASSQLVGNTIYF.